Listed here is a single TCR beta chain. This sample was taken from a study of blood T cell repertoires in COVID-19. Study information: From T cells, B-cell-depleted T cells, or PBMCs came the material, which was cDNA or gDNA.

Per the original data handling: The assay estimated nucleated cells by amplifying reference gene primers. TCRdb's table, derived via immunoSEQ multiplex PCR, lists solely in-frame clones and lacks some. V, J and clone size are taken as reported in that table, and D and trimming were inferred from the DNA itself. The repertoire holds 100,000 to 150,000 clones, approximately 90% seen once, with approximately 8.1% in the top ten. V dropped 5 bases and J dropped 11; count of bases not matched to a gene: 13. The CDR3 contains 14 residues. Germline V gene data show CDR1 as KGHSH and CDR2 as LQKENI. The sample consisted of peripheral blood. The chain links TRBV18 to TRBJ2-7; 9 bases map to TRBD1. This TCR was sampled from a man in his fifties or sixties with acute or convalescent COVID-19. The CDR3 DNA is TGTGCCAGCTCAATCAACATCCGGGACAGGGACGAGTACTTC. Translation: CASSINIRDRDEYF.